These T cell receptor beta chains were read from a single sample in a study of T cells in Graves' hyperthyroidism and ophthalmopathy. Each CDR3 protein is one row after TCRdb ran MiXCR on the multiplex PCR reads. This sample carries about 720,000 distinct CDR3 sequences, 15% to 20% of them seen once, and the ten largest clones take approximately 8.4%. The sequencing sample was made of blood. These receptors came from a man younger than 30 with Graves' hyperthyroidism. The CDR3 runs from the conserved cysteine through the conserved F or W. The D gene is left open where the match is weak. A clone size is listed for some rows: how often the clone was seen (once, few, many), or a class if it is expanded.

D gene,V gene,J gene,clone size,CDR3 protein,CDR3 DNA
TRBD2,TRBV29-1,TRBJ2-1,few,CSAPSGSSYNEQFF,TGCAGCGCCCCTAGCGGGAGTTCCTACAATGAGCAGTTCTTC
NA,TRBV29-1,TRBJ1-1,few,CSLKEAGRGTEAFF,TGCAGCCTGAAGGAGGCCGGGAGGGGTACTGAAGCTTTCTTT
NA,TRBV5-6,TRBJ1-1,many,CASSLPSRGRGTEAFF,TGTGCCAGCAGCTTGCCATCCCGCGGTCGCGGCACTGAAGCTTTCTTT
TRBD2,TRBV20-1,TRBJ2-3,many,CSAPRAGRGDTQYF,TGCAGTGCCCCTAGAGCGGGACGGGGGGATACGCAGTATTTT
NA,TRBV12-3/TRBV12-4,TRBJ2-3,many,CASISRGLIGDTQYF,TGTGCCAGCATCTCCCGAGGACTAATCGGCGATACGCAGTATTTT
TRBD2,TRBV29-1,TRBJ2-7,NA,CSVGGLAGGIRDEQYF,TGCAGCGTGGGCGGACTAGCGGGAGGGATAAGGGACGAGCAGTACTTC
NA,TRBV6-1,TRBJ2-7,many,CASSYGWDTDGYEQYF,TGTGCCAGCAGTTACGGGTGGGACACAGATGGCTACGAGCAGTACTTC
NA,TRBV30,TRBJ1-5,many,CAWSDQGSQPQHF,TGTGCCTGGAGTGACCAGGGATCCCAGCCCCAGCATTTT
NA,TRBV7-9,TRBJ2-2,NA,CASSWGRPNTGELFF,TGTGCCAGCAGCTGGGGCAGGCCTAACACCGGGGAGCTGTTTTTT
NA,TRBV5-4,TRBJ2-1,few,CASSAGSSSYNEQFF,TGTGCCAGCAGCGCCGGGTCCAGCTCCTACAATGAGCAGTTCTTC
NA,TRBV3-1,TRBJ1-1,NA,CASSQDLGTEAFF,TGTGCCAGCAGCCAAGATCTGGGGACTGAAGCTTTCTTT
TRBD2,TRBV7-9,TRBJ2-3,many,CASSPVAGGDTQYF,TGTGCCAGCAGCCCCGTAGCGGGAGGAGATACGCAGTATTTT
NA,TRBV25-1,TRBJ1-1,few,CASSEQREAFF,TGTGCCAGCAGTGAACAGCGTGAAGCTTTCTTT
NA,TRBV7-2,TRBJ2-7,NA,CASSHTATGGGEQYF,TGTGCCAGCAGCCACACGGCCACCGGAGGTGGGGAGCAGTACTTC
NA,TRBV15,TRBJ2-5,NA,CATKSIDSTQETQYF,TGTGCCACCAAATCCATTGACAGCACCCAAGAGACCCAGTACTTC
TRBD1,TRBV27,TRBJ2-1,many,CASSWGQGSYNEQFF,TGTGCCAGCAGTTGGGGACAGGGGTCTTACAATGAGCAGTTCTTC
TRBD1,TRBV3-1,TRBJ2-2,many,CASSQGTGFPGELFF,TGTGCCAGCAGCCAAGGGACAGGGTTCCCCGGGGAGCTGTTTTTT
TRBD2,TRBV28,TRBJ2-1,many,CASSSLGLAGAYEQFF,TGTGCCAGCAGCTCACTCGGACTAGCGGGAGCGTATGAGCAGTTCTTC
NA,TRBV6-5,TRBJ2-7,many,CASSYSNEQYF,TGTGCCAGCAGTTACTCGAACGAGCAGTACTTC
NA,TRBV19,TRBJ2-5,few,CASTRSGLETQYF,TGTGCCAGTACAAGGTCAGGGCTAGAGACCCAGTACTTC
NA,TRBV27,TRBJ1-6,many,CASSRRGSGSVKSYNSPLHF,TGTGCCAGCAGCCGGAGGGGTTCGGGCTCTGTGAAGTCCTATAATTCACCCCTCCACTTT
NA,TRBV3-1,TRBJ2-3,NA,CASSQQGHRIKDTQYF,TGTGCCAGCAGCCAACAGGGACACCGGATAAAAGATACGCAGTATTTT
NA,TRBV4-1,TRBJ2-7,NA,CASSQEDRAYEQYF,TGCGCCAGCAGCCAAGAGGATAGGGCCTACGAGCAGTACTTC
TRBD2,TRBV3-1,TRBJ2-5,few,CASSQGAGGRSETQYF,TGTGCCAGCAGCCAAGGAGCGGGAGGGCGGAGTGAGACCCAGTACTTC
TRBD1,TRBV3-1,TRBJ2-5,few,CASSQGTGVQETQYF,TGTGCCAGCAGCCAAGGAACAGGGGTTCAAGAGACCCAGTACTTC
NA,TRBV6-1,TRBJ1-5,NA,CASSDNGPYSNQPQHF,TGTGCCAGCAGTGACAACGGGCCTTATAGCAATCAGCCCCAGCATTTT
NA,TRBV6-1,TRBJ2-5,NA,CASRDAGQKETQYF,TGTGCCAGCAGAGACGCAGGGCAAAAAGAGACCCAGTACTTC
NA,TRBV2,TRBJ2-1,many,CARNAGSGSNEQFF,TGTGCCAGAAACGCGGGGTCAGGGAGCAATGAGCAGTTCTTC
NA,TRBV29-1,TRBJ1-1,NA,CSVATGRNTEAFF,TGCAGCGTTGCAACAGGACGCAACACTGAAGCTTTCTTT